The rows below give T cell receptor beta chains drawn from one sample of a study of blood T cell repertoires in COVID-19. TCRdb keeps only in-frame clones here, not all; method: immunoSEQ multiplex PCR. This sample has about 350,000 clones, with approximately 91% found just once. Sequencing was done on a sample of peripheral blood. The receptor source for this set is a woman between 70 and 85 years old with COVID-19, enrolled during active disease. Both conserved end residues are part of each CDR3. Each record gives: clone size, J gene, D gene, V gene, CDR3 protein, CDR3 DNA. The D gene is left open where the match is weak. For some rows the clone size is stated as once, few or many, or as a class when expanded; others skip it.

. TRBJ2-3 . TRBV18 CASSGGGTDTQYF TGTGCCAGCTCTGGAGGGGGCACAGATACGCAGTATTTT
. TRBJ2-5 TRBD2 TRBV9 CASSVASQGLALETQYF TGTGCCAGCAGCGTAGCCTCCCAAGGACTAGCGTTAGAGACCCAGTACTTC
. TRBJ1-1 . TRBV10-1 CASSESGDILSAFF TGCGCCAGCAGTGAGTCCGGGGACATTTTATCGGCTTTCTTT
. TRBJ2-4 . TRBV6-2/TRBV6-3 CASSYSAGTKNIQYF TGTGCCAGCAGTTACTCGGCCGGGACCAAAAACATTCAGTACTTC
. TRBJ2-5 TRBD2 TRBV6-2/TRBV6-3 CASSYDPRRGVEETQYF TGTGCCAGCAGTTACGACCCCCGACGGGGGGTGGAAGAGACCCAGTACTTC
. TRBJ2-2 . TRBV27 CASSFGQTRHTGELFF TGTGCCAGCAGTTTTGGACAGACACGCCACACCGGGGAGCTGTTTTTT
few TRBJ1-2 . TRBV9 CASSPSNYGYTF TGTGCCAGCAGCCCCTCTAATTATGGCTACACCTTC
. TRBJ1-2 TRBD1 TRBV7-9 CASSLGTGSTHNYGYTF TGTGCCAGCAGCTTAGGGACAGGGAGTACCCATAACTATGGCTACACCTTC
. TRBJ2-7 . TRBV6-1 CASSEGLSYEQYF TGTGCCAGCAGTGAGGGCCTCTCCTACGAGCAGTACTTC
. TRBJ2-3 . TRBV2 CATSSRFTDTQYF TGTGCCACATCTTCGCGATTCACAGATACGCAGTATTTT
many TRBJ2-3 . TRBV7-9 CASSLWGVTDTQYF TGTGCCAGCAGCTTGTGGGGGGTCACAGATACGCAGTATTTT
. TRBJ2-1 TRBD1 TRBV7-9 CASSLGQGGNNEQFF TGTGCCAGCAGCCTAGGACAGGGGGGTAACAATGAGCAGTTCTTC
. TRBJ2-1 TRBD2 TRBV5-1 CASSPTTSGGNEQFF TGCGCCAGCAGCCCAACGACTAGCGGGGGTAATGAGCAGTTCTTC
. TRBJ1-1 TRBD1 TRBV6-5 CASSDSGGRSTEAFF TGTGCCAGCAGTGACTCAGGGGGTCGAAGCACTGAAGCTTTCTTT